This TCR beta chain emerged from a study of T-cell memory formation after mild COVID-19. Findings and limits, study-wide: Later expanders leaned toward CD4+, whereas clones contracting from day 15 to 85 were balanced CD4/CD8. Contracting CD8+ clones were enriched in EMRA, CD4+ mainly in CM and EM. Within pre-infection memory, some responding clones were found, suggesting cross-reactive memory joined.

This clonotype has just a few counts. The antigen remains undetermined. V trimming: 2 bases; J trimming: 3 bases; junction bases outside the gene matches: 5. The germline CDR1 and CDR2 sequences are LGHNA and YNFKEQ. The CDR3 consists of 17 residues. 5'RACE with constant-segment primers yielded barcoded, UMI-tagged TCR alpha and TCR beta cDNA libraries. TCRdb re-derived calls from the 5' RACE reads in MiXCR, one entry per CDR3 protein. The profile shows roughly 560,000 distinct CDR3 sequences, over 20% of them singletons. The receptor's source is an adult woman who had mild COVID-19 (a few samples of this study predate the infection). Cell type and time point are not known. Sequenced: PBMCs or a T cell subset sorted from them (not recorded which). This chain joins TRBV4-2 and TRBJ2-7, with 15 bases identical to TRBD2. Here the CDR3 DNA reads TGTGCCAGCAGCCAAAGCCTGGGACTAGCGGGAGGCTACGAGCAGTACTTC. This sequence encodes CASSQSLGLAGGYEQYF.